One sample yielded the 31 T cell receptor beta chains listed below, sequenced in a study of a mutant IDH1 vaccine in newly diagnosed glioma. Described time point: week 5, during vaccination. Topical imiquimod was applied with each vaccine dose, which held 300 ug of mutant IDH1 20-mer peptide. These receptors' antigens are unknown. Here immunoSEQ multiplex PCR was the method, and the copy in TCRdb shows in-frame clones only, minus some. The sample holds just under 80,000 clones, roughly nine tenths seen once. The sample here was PBMCs, taken from a glioma patient whose treatment included an IDH1 peptide vaccine. The receptor source for this set is a woman aged 45-65 years with glioma.

The chain links TRBV19 to TRBJ1-2; TRBD1 might be the D (5 bases). The CDR3 consists of 15 residues. Per the germline V gene, CDR1 is LNHDA and CDR2 is SQIVND (reference sequence). With 7 bases removed from V and 5 bases from J, the gap between germline ends came to 20 bases. CDR3 protein: CASTGRAAFVYGYTF. As DNA, the CDR3 is TGTGCCAGTACGGGCAGGGCTGCCTTCGTTTATGGCTACACCTTC.

About this clone itself: Distinct nucleotide sequences in the sample also encode this CDR3. The chain combines TRBV18 with TRBJ1-1; D unclear. The CDR3 contains 17 residues. Germline CDR1 reads KGHSH; CDR2 reads LQKENI. V lost 4 bases and J lost 0, with 18 bases in between. The CDR3 loop is CASSRKESNSMNTEAFF. In DNA form, the CDR3 reads TGTGCCAGCTCACGAAAGGAGTCCAACTCCATGAACACTGAAGCTTTCTTT.

This chain links TRBV30 with TRBJ2-7, with TRBD1 matching 8 bases. V lost 0 bases and J lost 7; bases outside the gene matches: 11. This CDR3 comprises 15 residues. CDR1 is GTSNPN and CDR2 is SVGIG in the germline V gene (reference sequence). The chain's CDR3 is CAWSVLTGGLREQYF. The CDR3 bases are TGTGCCTGGAGTGTACTCACAGGGGGGTTGCGGGAGCAGTACTTC.

The chain has TRBV14 and TRBJ2-7; D is perhaps TRBD2 (6 bases). Germline-derived CDR1 and CDR2 are SGHDN and FVKESK. V was shortened by 4 bases and J by 2 bases, with 15 bases between the two germline ends. The CDR3 extends over 15 amino acids. The CDR3 is CASSLLARPTYEQYF. CDR3 DNA: TGTGCCAGCAGCCTTCTAGCGCGGCCCACCTACGAGCAGTACTTC.

This rearrangement joins TRBV30 to TRBJ2-7; D is possibly TRBD1 or TRBD2 (5 bases each). There are 13 residues in the CDR3. The germline gives CDR1 GTSNPN, CDR2 SVGIG (reference sequence). Trimming pared 0 bases from V and 6 bases from J, leaving 12 bases between. CDR3 protein: CAWSVLYGTEQYF. In DNA form, the CDR3 reads TGTGCCTGGAGTGTTCTTTATGGGACCGAGCAGTACTTC.

DNA of the CDR3: TGTGCCAGCAGTGAACGGGCTAGCGGGGATTCCTACGAGCAGTACTTC. As protein: CASSERASGDSYEQYF. This rearrangement joins TRBV6-1 to TRBJ2-7, with 9 bases identical to TRBD2. This CDR3 has 16 amino acids. The ends lost 2 bases at V and 1 base at J; junction bases unmatched: 6. CDR1 is MNHNS, CDR2 SASEGT, per germline.

The rearrangement joins TRBV29-1 to TRBJ1-5; tentative D call: TRBD1 (5 bases). CDR3 size: 12 residues. CDR1 and CDR2 (germline): SQVTM, ANQGSEA. Trimming cost V 6 bases and J 3 bases, with 9 bases left between them. The CDR3 DNA is TGCAGCGTGCAGGGTTTCAATCAGCCCCAGCATTTT. Encoded protein: CSVQGFNQPQHF.

The chain couples TRBV9 to TRBJ2-1; 8 nucleotides align to TRBD2. In germline, CDR1 is SGDLS, CDR2 YYNGEE. CDR3 size: 15 residues. Losses at the gene ends were 0 bases for V and 7 bases for J; bases not matched to a gene: 6. CDR3 nucleotide sequence: TGTGCCAGCAGCGTAGCGGGAGGGCCCGGTAATGAGCAGTTCTTC. This encodes CASSVAGGPGNEQFF. Supplemented by reference TRBV9 and TRBJ2-1, the full variable domain reads DSGVTQTPKHLITATGQRVTLRCSPRSGDLSVYWYQQSLDQGLQFLIQYYNGEERAKGNILERFSAQQFPDLHSELNLSSLELGDSALYFCASSVAGGPGNEQFFGPGTRLTVL.

This clone is a singleton in its sample. As DNA, the CDR3 is TGTGCCAGTAGTACCGGCCAGGCAAGTGTCTATGGCTACACCTTC. Its protein product is CASSTGQASVYGYTF. The rearrangement links TRBV19 to TRBJ1-2; D is unresolved. Trimming shortened V by 4 bases and J by 4 bases, and 16 bases separated the two germline ends. In germline, CDR1 is LNHDA, CDR2 SQIVND (reference sequence). This CDR3 contains 15 residues.

This chain uses TRBV19 with TRBJ1-1, with D perhaps matching TRBD1 (5 bases). V was clipped by 7 bases and J by 4 bases, with 16 bases between them. Germline CDR1 LNHDA, CDR2 SQIVND (reference sequence). CDR3 length: 14 amino acids. CDR3 sequence: CASMRGGATTEAFF. The CDR3 region has the DNA TGTGCCAGTATGAGGGGAGGGGCCACCACTGAAGCTTTCTTT.

The chain uses TRBV18 and TRBJ2-5; D is possibly TRBD1 or TRBD2 (5 bases each). The ends were cut back, 5 bases at V and 0 bases at J, with 7 bases in the middle. The CDR3 extends over 13 amino acids. Germline lookup yields CDR1 KGHSH and CDR2 LQKENI. CDR3 DNA: TGTGCCAGCTCATGGGGGTACCAAGAGACCCAGTACTTC. Translation gives CASSWGYQETQYF.

The rearrangement joins TRBV4-1 to TRBJ2-2, with D possibly being TRBD1 (6 bases). The CDR3 is made up of 16 amino acids. The germline V gene encodes CDR1 MGHRA and CDR2 YSYEKL. Trimming removed 1 base from V and 2 bases from J, with 11 bases in between. CDR3 nucleotide sequence: TGCGCCAGCAGCCAAGGGGGGCAGGGAAACACCGGGGAGCTGTTTTTT. This translates into CASSQGGQGNTGELFF.

This sequence joins TRBV28 and TRBJ2-1; D call uncertain. Trimming took 8 bases from V and 0 from J, leaving 8 bases between them. This CDR3 has 13 amino acids. The germline V gene encodes CDR1 MDHEN and CDR2 SYDVKM. In DNA form, the CDR3 reads TGTGCCAGCGGAAGGGTCTCCTACAATGAGCAGTTCTTC. This translates into CASGRVSYNEQFF.

The V and J genes are TRBV5-4 and TRBJ1-2; the match to TRBD1 covers 11 bases. The J segment lost 7 bases and the V segment lost 4 bases, leaving 3 bases of the junction unmatched. Germline CDR1 is SGHNT and CDR2 is YYREEE (reference sequence). This CDR3 has 13 residues. DNA for the CDR3: TGTGCCAGCAGCGGGACAGGGGGTACTGGCTACACCTTC. It specifies CASSGTGGTGYTF.

Here the CDR3 DNA reads TGTGCCAGCAGCTTAACCCTGGGACCCAACCTGTACAATGAGCAGTTCTTC. It codes for CASSLTLGPNLYNEQFF. The V and J genes are TRBV7-3 and TRBJ2-1, with D tentatively TRBD1 or TRBD2 (5 bases each). Germline values: CDR1 SGHTA, CDR2 FQGTGA. Deletions cut 0 bases from V and 4 bases from J, with 16 bases between. The CDR3 extends over 17 amino acids.

The rearrangement uses TRBV19 and TRBJ2-1, with 11 bases lining up with TRBD2. The CDR3 sequence is 17 residues long. Per germline, CDR1 LNHDA and CDR2 SQIVND (reference sequence). V trimming: 5 bases; J trimming: 7 bases; junction bases outside the gene matches: 13. CDR3 DNA sequence: TGTGCCAGTAGTCATCCTATAGCGGGAGGGGGGGAAAATGAGCAGTTCTTC. Encoded protein: CASSHPIAGGGENEQFF.

The chain is built from TRBV2 and TRBJ2-7; 9 nucleotides agree with TRBD1. From germline, CDR1 is SNHLY and CDR2 FYNNEI. This CDR3 is 14 amino acids long. The junction had 6 bases not matched to a gene; V was cut back by 6 bases and J by 3 bases. DNA for the CDR3: TGTGCCAGCAGCACCGGGACAGGGTTCTACGAGCAGTACTTC. This encodes CASSTGTGFYEQYF.

The chain combines TRBV29-1 with TRBJ1-2, with D possibly TRBD1 on 5 matching bases. Looked up from germline, CDR1 is SQVTM and CDR2 is ANQGSEA. The CDR3 sequence is 15 residues long. Trimming removed 1 base at V and 7 bases at J, with 19 bases between. CDR3 region: CSVEGGSGWRSGYTF. The DNA of the CDR3 is TGCAGCGTTGAAGGGGGGTCAGGGTGGAGAAGTGGCTACACCTTC.

This clone was found once. The chain joins TRBV28 to TRBJ2-3, with D unresolved. CDR3 size: 13 residues. Looked up from germline, CDR1 is MDHEN and CDR2 is SYDVKM. V gave up 7 bases and J gave up 2 bases, with 10 bases separating them. CDR3 nucleotide sequence: TGTGCCAGCACTGACGGCCACACAGATACGCAGTATTTT. It yields the protein CASTDGHTDTQYF. Using reference TRBV28 and TRBJ2-3 for the parts outside the CDR3, the full variable domain is DVKVTQSSRYLVKRTGEKVFLECVQDMDHENMFWYRQDPGLGLRLIYFSYDVKMKEKGDIPEGYSVSREKKERFSLILESASTNQTSMYLCASTDGHTDTQYFGPGTRLTVL.

This clone was counted a few times. The CDR3 sequence: CASTPRDRGADTQYF. The CDR3 DNA follows: TGTGCCAGTACCCCCCGAGACAGGGGAGCAGATACGCAGTATTTT. This chain links TRBV19 with TRBJ2-3; 8 nucleotides line up with TRBD1. Germline CDR1 reads LNHDA; CDR2 reads SQIVND (reference sequence). Unmatched junction bases numbered 10, after V lost 7 bases and J lost 4 bases. The CDR3 has 15 amino acids.

This clone was detected only once. The V and J genes are TRBV5-1 and TRBJ1-4, with D perhaps matching TRBD1 (6 bases). The CDR3 is made up of 15 amino acids. Trimming shortened V by 0 bases and J by 8 bases, and 14 bases separated the two germline ends. In germline, CDR1 is SGHRS, CDR2 YFSETQ. CDR3 coding DNA: TGCGCCAGCAGCTTGGAGGGGGGGTCATTGGAAAAACTGTTTTTT. Its protein is CASSLEGGSLEKLFF.

This chain uses TRBV10-2 with TRBJ2-7; D is perhaps TRBD2 (5 bases). The CDR3 loop spans 14 amino acids. Trimming cost V 7 bases and J 1 base, with 14 bases left between them. CDR1 is WSHSY, CDR2 SAAADI, per germline. The CDR3 protein is CASTPGSESYEQYF. CDR3 DNA: TGCGCCAGCACTCCGGGGAGCGAGTCCTACGAGCAGTACTTC.

Comments on this clone: Other nucleotide sequences in the sample specify the same CDR3. The chain combines TRBV5-5 with TRBJ1-5; D remains ambiguous. V lost 0 bases, J lost 3 bases, and 4 bases lay in between. Germline loops: CDR1 SGHKS, CDR2 YYEKEE (reference sequence). This CDR3 region has 13 residues. The CDR3 DNA sequence: TGTGCCAGCAGCTTGGGCTCCAATCAGCCCCAGCATTTT. This codes for CASSLGSNQPQHF.

V is TRBV21-1 and J is TRBJ1-2; TRBD1, the table's D call, lacks a check against the DNA. TRBV21-1 is recorded as a pseudogene. The CDR3 length is 13 residues. DNA of the CDR3: TGTGCCAGCAGCAAACAGGGAAACTATGGCTACACCTTC. Residues: CASSKQGNYGYTF.

The J gene is TRBJ1-3, the V gene TRBV2; D not certain. V lost 10 bases to trimming and J lost 0 bases, with 10 bases between them. Germline assignment: CDR1 SNHLY and CDR2 FYNNEI. The CDR3 is 13 amino acids. DNA of the CDR3: TGTGCCACCCGGAGCAGCTCTGGAAACACCATATATTTT. This gives the protein CATRSSSGNTIYF.

This rearrangement joins TRBV5-1 to TRBJ2-3; possible D gene TRBD2, 5 bases. This CDR3 region has 11 residues. The germline gives CDR1 SGHRS, CDR2 YFSETQ. Between the trimmed V and J ends, which lost 7 bases and 3 bases, there was a span of 6 bases. CDR3 bases: TGCGCCAGCGGGGAGACAGATACGCAGTATTTT. Protein sequence: CASGETDTQYF.

This chain connects TRBV5-1 to TRBJ1-6; TRBD1 might be the D (5 bases). Germline V gives CDR1 SGHRS, CDR2 YFSETQ. Between the trimmed V and J ends, which lost 0 bases and 9 bases, there was a span of 19 bases. CDR3 length equals 17 residues. The CDR3, as DNA: TGCGCCAGCAGCTTGGCCCCTCGTCAGGGAAGGGGTTCACCCCTCCACTTT. Translating it yields CASSLAPRQGRGSPLHF. The complete variable domain, with remaining parts taken from reference TRBV5-1 and TRBJ1-6, reads KAGVTQTPRYLIKTRGQQVTLSCSPISGHRSVSWYQQTPGQGLQFLFEYFSETQRNKGNFPGRFSGRQFSNSRSEMNVSTLELGDSALYLCASSLAPRQGRGSPLHFGNGTRLTVT.

The genes are TRBV25-1 and TRBJ1-2, with TRBD1 matching 12 bases. This CDR3 is built from 16 residues. Germline loops: CDR1 MGHDK, CDR2 SYGVNS. V lost 3 bases and J lost 3; bases outside the gene matches: 5. CDR3 in amino acids: CASSDPGQGAHYGYTF. The DNA of the CDR3 is TGTGCCAGCAGTGACCCGGGACAGGGGGCTCACTATGGCTACACCTTC.

The chain is built from TRBV5-1 and TRBJ2-7, with 7 bases matching TRBD2. The CDR3 consists of 16 residues. CDR1 and CDR2 (germline): SGHRS, YFSETQ. The V segment lost 0 bases and the J segment 0 bases; nucleotides outside the gene matches: 6. The chain's CDR3 is CASSLAPSGSSYEQYF. The CDR3 region has the DNA TGCGCCAGCAGCTTGGCCCCTAGCGGTAGCTCCTACGAGCAGTACTTC.

This clone was detected only once. This chain joins TRBV6-4 and TRBJ2-7, with D possibly TRBD2 on 7 matching bases. The CDR3 runs 13 residues. Germline-derived CDR1 and CDR2 are MRHNA and SNTAGT. The V and J ends lost 4 bases and 7 bases respectively, with 14 bases between them. The DNA of the CDR3 is TGTGCCAGCAGTGGGGAAGGGGGAGGGGAGCAGTACTTC. Its protein product is CASSGEGGGEQYF.

This CDR3 reads CATSIGLAGETVTYEQYF. For the CDR3, the DNA is TGTGCCACCAGCATCGGACTAGCGGGAGAGACGGTAACCTACGAGCAGTACTTC. The V and J genes are TRBV15 and TRBJ2-7; 13 bases map to TRBD2. This CDR3 is built from 18 residues. CDR1 is LNHNV and CDR2 is YYDKDF in the germline V gene (reference sequence). V trimming: 4 bases; J trimming: 2 bases; junction bases outside the gene matches: 11.